This record concerns one TCR beta chain sequence. Original handling: Nucleated cell number was recorded as an estimate derived from reference gene primer amplification. Here immunoSEQ multiplex PCR was the method, and the copy in TCRdb shows in-frame clones only, minus some. V and J calls and clone size are copied from that table; D and trimming were computed from the DNA. The sample includes about 210,000 clones, 80% to 90% of them seen just once. The data originate from a study of blood T cell repertoires in COVID-19. Study-wide background: Acute and convalescent COVID-19 specimens originated in the United States, Italy and Spain. T cells, B-cell-depleted T cells, or PBMCs provided the cDNA or gDNA that served as material.

This TCR was sampled from a man aged 35 to 55 with acute or convalescent COVID-19. Sequencing input: peripheral blood.

In DNA, the CDR3 is TGTGCCAGCAGTCTCACTGAGGGAGCCTACAATGAGCAGTTCTTC. This sequence encodes CASSLTEGAYNEQFF. This rearrangement joins TRBV7-2 to TRBJ2-1, with a weak D call TRBD2 (5 bases). This CDR3 is built from 15 residues. Germline CDR1 is SGHTA and CDR2 is FQGNSA. V lost 6 bases to trimming and J lost 2 bases, with 14 bases between them.